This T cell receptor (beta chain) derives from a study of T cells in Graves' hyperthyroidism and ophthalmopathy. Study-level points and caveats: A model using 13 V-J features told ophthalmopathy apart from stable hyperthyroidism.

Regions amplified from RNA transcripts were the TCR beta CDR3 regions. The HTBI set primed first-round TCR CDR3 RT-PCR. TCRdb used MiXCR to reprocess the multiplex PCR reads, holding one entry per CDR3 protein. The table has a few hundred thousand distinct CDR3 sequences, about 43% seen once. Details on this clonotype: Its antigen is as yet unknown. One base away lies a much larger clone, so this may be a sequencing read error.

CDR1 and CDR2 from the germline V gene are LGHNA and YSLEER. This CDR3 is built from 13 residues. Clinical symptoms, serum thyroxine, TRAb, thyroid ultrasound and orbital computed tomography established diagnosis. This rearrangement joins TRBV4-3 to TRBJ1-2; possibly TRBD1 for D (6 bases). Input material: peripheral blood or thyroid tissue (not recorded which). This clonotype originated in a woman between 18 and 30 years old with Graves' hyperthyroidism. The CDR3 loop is CASSKGGNYDYTF. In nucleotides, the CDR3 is TGCGCCTCAAGTAAGGGGGGTAACTATGACTACACCTTC.